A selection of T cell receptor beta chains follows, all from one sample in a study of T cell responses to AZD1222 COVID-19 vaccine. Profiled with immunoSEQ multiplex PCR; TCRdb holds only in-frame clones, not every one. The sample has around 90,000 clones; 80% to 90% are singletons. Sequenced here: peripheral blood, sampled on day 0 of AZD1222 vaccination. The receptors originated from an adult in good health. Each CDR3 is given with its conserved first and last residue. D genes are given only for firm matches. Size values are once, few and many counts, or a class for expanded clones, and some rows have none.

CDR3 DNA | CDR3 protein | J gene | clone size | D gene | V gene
TGCGCCAGCGGATGGGACAGGGGAAATCAGCCCCAGCATTTT | CASGWDRGNQPQHF | TRBJ1-5 | NA | TRBD1 | TRBV4-3
TGTGCCAGCAGCCCCGGCCACCCTTGGGAGCAGTACTTC | CASSPGHPWEQYF | TRBJ2-7 | NA | NA | TRBV7-9
TGTGCCATCAAATTACAGTGGGCTTTCTTT | CAIKLQWAFF | TRBJ1-1 | NA | NA | TRBV10-3
TGTGCCAGCTCCAGCGGGATCCAAGAGACCCAGTACTTC | CASSSGIQETQYF | TRBJ2-5 | NA | TRBD2 | TRBV3-1/TRBV3-2
TGTGCCAGCAAACCCCCTTACATGGTGTCGGATCAGCCCCAGCATTTT | CASKPPYMVSDQPQHF | TRBJ1-5 | NA | NA | TRBV27
TGTGCCAGCAGCCAAAACAGGAACTACGAGCAGTACTTC | CASSQNRNYEQYF | TRBJ2-7 | NA | NA | TRBV16
TGTGCCAGCAGTTCCGGGACAGGAAACACCATATATTTT | CASSSGTGNTIYF | TRBJ1-3 | few | NA | TRBV6-5
TGTGCCAGTAGTCCCTACAGGGGGCAAATGAACAATGAGCAGTTCTTC | CASSPYRGQMNNEQFF | TRBJ2-1 | once | TRBD1 | TRBV19
TGTGCCAGCAGCTTAACAGGGACCGTCTACGAGCAGTACTTC | CASSLTGTVYEQYF | TRBJ2-7 | many | NA | TRBV13
TGCGCCAGCAGCGGTTGGACAGGGGACTACGAGCAGTACTTC | CASSGWTGDYEQYF | TRBJ2-7 | NA | TRBD1 | TRBV4-3
TGTGCCAGCAGTGAGAGTCCAGCGAGGGGCACTGAAGCTTTCTTT | CASSESPARGTEAFF | TRBJ1-1 | few | NA | TRBV6-1
TGTGCCAGCAGCCCGATCCGAGACAGCAATCAGCCCCAGCATTTT | CASSPIRDSNQPQHF | TRBJ1-5 | NA | NA | TRBV7-9
TGTGCCAGCAGTCCCACTGGTTCTAACGAGCAGTACTTC | CASSPTGSNEQYF | TRBJ2-7 | NA | NA | TRBV27
TGTGCCAGCAGTTATGGGTTGGGTGAAAAACTGTTTTTT | CASSYGLGEKLFF | TRBJ1-4 | NA | NA | TRBV12-3/TRBV12-4
TGTGCCAGCTCACTCGGGACAATTCCCTACGAGCAGTACTTC | CASSLGTIPYEQYF | TRBJ2-7 | NA | NA | TRBV18
TGTGCCAGCAGTTTTCATGGCGACAATGAGCAGTTCTTC | CASSFHGDNEQFF | TRBJ2-1 | once | NA | TRBV12-3/TRBV12-4
TGTGCCAGTAGTGCGTTACAGTATGGCTACACCTTC | CASSALQYGYTF | TRBJ1-2 | NA | NA | TRBV19
TGTGCCAGCAGCCCCCAGGGGCCCTCAGTCGACGAGCAGTACTTC | CASSPQGPSVDEQYF | TRBJ2-7 | once | NA | TRBV5-4
TGTGCTAGCAGCCCCGGACAATCCGTGTACCAAGAGACCCAGTACTTC | CASSPGQSVYQETQYF | TRBJ2-5 | NA | NA | TRBV7-7
TGTGCCAGCAGCTTTTCCGAGGGACAGGGCCACACTGAAGCTTTCTTT | CASSFSEGQGHTEAFF | TRBJ1-1 | NA | TRBD1 | TRBV7-2
TGCGCCAGCAGCTATTCAGGGGTTAACACTGAAGCTTTCTTT | CASSYSGVNTEAFF | TRBJ1-1 | once | NA | TRBV5-1
TGTGCCAGCAGCCAAAGACCCGGCTATGGCTACACCTTC | CASSQRPGYGYTF | TRBJ1-2 | NA | NA | TRBV14
TGTGCCAGCAGTCGAGGAGCTAGCGGGGCCTACGAGCAGTACTTC | CASSRGASGAYEQYF | TRBJ2-7 | once | TRBD2 | TRBV7-2
TGTGCCAGCAGCTCCGACCCAGGGGCTGGCTACACCTTC | CASSSDPGAGYTF | TRBJ1-2 | NA | NA | TRBV5-5
TGTGCCAGTAGTATAGCTGCGGTTAATGAGCAGTTCTTC | CASSIAAVNEQFF | TRBJ2-1 | NA | NA | TRBV19
TGCAGCGTTGAAGGGACGGGATCTAACACTGAAGCTTTCTTT | CSVEGTGSNTEAFF | TRBJ1-1 | NA | NA | TRBV29-1
TGTGCCAGCAGCCCCCAGGGGGCAATAGGCGGGGAGCTGTTTTTT | CASSPQGAIGGELFF | TRBJ2-2 | NA | TRBD1 | TRBV11-3
TGTGCCAGCAGTTTACTACCGGGACAAGGGGAAAAACTGTTTTTT | CASSLLPGQGEKLFF | TRBJ1-4 | few | NA | TRBV6-5
TGTGCCAGCAGACTAGCGGGTACGACCTACAATGAGCAGTTCTTC | CASRLAGTTYNEQFF | TRBJ2-1 | NA | TRBD2 | TRBV27
TGTGCCAGCAGCTTGGGATTGGGTCAGCCCCAGCATTTT | CASSLGLGQPQHF | TRBJ1-5 | few | NA | TRBV5-6